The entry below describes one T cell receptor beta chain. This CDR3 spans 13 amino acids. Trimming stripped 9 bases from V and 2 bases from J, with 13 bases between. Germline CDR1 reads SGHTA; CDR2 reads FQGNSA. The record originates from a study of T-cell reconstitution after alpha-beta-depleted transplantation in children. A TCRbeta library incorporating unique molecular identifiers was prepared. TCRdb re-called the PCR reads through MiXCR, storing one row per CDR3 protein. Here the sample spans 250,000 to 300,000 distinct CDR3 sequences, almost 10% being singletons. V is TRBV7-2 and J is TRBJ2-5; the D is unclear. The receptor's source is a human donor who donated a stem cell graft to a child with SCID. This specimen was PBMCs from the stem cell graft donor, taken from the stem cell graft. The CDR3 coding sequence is TGTGCCAGTGGAAGGTCCCCTCAAGAGACCCAGTACTTC. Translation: CASGRSPQETQYF. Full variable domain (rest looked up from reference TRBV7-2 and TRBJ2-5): GAGVSQSPSNKVTEKGKDVELRCDPISGHTALYWYRQSLGQGLEFLIYFQGNSAPDKSGLPSDRFSAERTGGSVSTLTIQRTQQEDSAVYLCASGRSPQETQYFGPGTRLLVL.